The next 26 T cell receptor beta chains were all read from a single sample in a study of T cell repertoires in cytomegalovirus infection. No antigen is known for these receptors. TCRdb re-derived calls from the reads in MiXCR, one entry per CDR3 protein. The table records 700,000 to 850,000 distinct CDR3 sequences, 30% to 35% of them present only once. The sample consisted of cultured CD8+ T cells from PBMCs, taken from culture after CMV antigen stimulation. The receptors originated from a human donor in good health (CMV status not recorded). Some clones in this sample may be carry-over from other donors' samples.

This clonotype was observed a few times. The chain links TRBV28 to TRBJ2-7, with D unresolved. The CDR3 consists of 13 residues. V dropped 6 bases and J dropped 4 bases, with 13 bases sitting between them. CDR1 and CDR2 (germline): MDHEN, SYDVKM. CDR3 in DNA: TGTGCCAGCAGCCGGCCCTTCGATTACGAGCAGTACGTC. Residues: CASSRPFDYEQYV.

This clonotype has a count of ten or more. V gene TRBV7-8 combines with J gene TRBJ2-3; a weak D match, TRBD2 (5 bases). Germline CDR1 reads SGHVS; CDR2 reads FQNEAQ. The CDR3 consists of 14 residues. V lost 0 bases, J lost 1 base, and 5 bases lay in between. CDR3 region: CASSLASGTDTQYF. CDR3 DNA: TGTGCCAGCAGCTTAGCTAGCGGCACAGATACGCAGTATTTT.

V is TRBV19 and J is TRBJ1-2; 8 nucleotides agree with TRBD1. The CDR3 totals 15 residues. Germline CDR1 is LNHDA and CDR2 is SQIVND (reference sequence). Trimming removed 6 bases from V and 4 bases from J; junction bases left unmatched: 10. CDR3 region: CASSTVGTGSYGYTF. The DNA for the CDR3 is TGTGCCAGTAGCACAGTCGGGACAGGATCCTATGGCTACACCTTC. Looking up the rest from reference TRBV19 and TRBJ1-2 gives the full variable domain: DGGITQSPKYLFRKEGQNVTLSCEQNLNHDAMYWYRQDPGQGLRLIYYSQIVNDFQKGDIAEGYSVSREKKESFPLTVTSAQKNPTAFYLCASSTVGTGSYGYTFGSGTRLTVV.

In regard to this clonotype: A much larger clone is a single base away; this may be a read error. The chain has TRBV7-8 and TRBJ1-1; the D gene is possibly TRBD1 (6 bases). This CDR3 is built from 13 residues. Germline assignment: CDR1 SGHVS and CDR2 FQNEAQ. Here the CDR3 reads CASSLDGDTQAFF. In DNA form, the CDR3 reads TGTGCCAGCAGCTTGGACGGGGACACTCAAGCTTTCTTT.

This chain uses TRBV19 with TRBJ2-3; 7 nucleotides agree with TRBD2. This CDR3 is 15 amino acids long. J gave up 2 bases and V 10 bases, and 12 bases lay outside the gene matches. Per germline, CDR1 LNHDA and CDR2 SQIVND (reference sequence). The CDR3 is CATNLPSGPTDTQYF. The CDR3 bases are TGTGCCACAAATCTCCCTAGCGGACCCACAGATACGCAGTATTTT.

This clonotype was counted a few times. This sequence joins TRBV2 and TRBJ2-7, with 14 bases identical to TRBD2. The CDR3 is 17 residues long. CDR1 SNHLY and CDR2 FYNNEI come from the germline V gene. The V segment lost 4 bases and the J segment 0 bases; nucleotides outside the gene matches: 5. CDR3 region: CASSGLAGGISSYEQYF. The CDR3, as DNA: TGTGCCAGCAGTGGACTAGCGGGGGGGATCAGCTCCTACGAGCAGTACTTC.

The chain couples TRBV7-2 to TRBJ2-1; D might be TRBD1 or TRBD2, each matching 5 bases. Germline V gene data show CDR1 as SGHTA and CDR2 as FQGNSA. The length of the CDR3 is 16 residues. V was pared by 0 bases and J by 6 bases, with 15 bases between. The CDR3 loop reads CASSLALGRPVNEQFF. The CDR3 coding sequence is TGTGCCAGCAGCTTAGCGCTGGGACGCCCAGTCAATGAGCAGTTCTTC. The full variable domain, with the rest looked up from reference TRBV7-2 and TRBJ2-1, is GAGVSQSPSNKVTEKGKDVELRCDPISGHTALYWYRQSLGQGLEFLIYFQGNSAPDKSGLPSDRFSAERTGGSVSTLTIQRTQQEDSAVYLCASSLALGRPVNEQFFGPGTRLTVL.

The chain is built from TRBV19 and TRBJ1-2, with D possibly being TRBD1 (6 bases). Germline V gene lookup returns CDR1 LNHDA and CDR2 SQIVND (reference sequence). The V and J ends lost 7 bases and 8 bases respectively, with 20 bases between them. The CDR3 is 14 residues long. CDR3 DNA: TGTGCCAGTACCGACCCGACAGGATTAGTCGGCTACACCTTC. It yields the protein CASTDPTGLVGYTF.

The gene calls are TRBV11-3 and TRBJ2-3, with a possible D match to TRBD2 (5 bases). This CDR3 contains 17 residues. Trimming took off 1 base at V and 0 bases at J, with 14 bases between the two ends. CDR1 and CDR2 from the germline V gene are SGHNT and YENEEA. The CDR3 coding sequence is TGTGCCAGCAGCTTAGGAGCAGACTATCCTAGCACAGATACGCAGTATTTT. Protein product: CASSLGADYPSTDTQYF.

The chain carries TRBV7-9 and TRBJ1-2; 8 bases match TRBD1. With 0 bases clipped from V and 2 bases from J, the junction kept 5 bases outside the gene matches. This CDR3 is built from 16 residues. Germline values: CDR1 SEHNR, CDR2 FQNEAQ (reference sequence). CDR3 sequence reads: CASSLALGQDNYGYTF. The CDR3 DNA reads TGTGCCAGCAGCTTAGCGTTGGGACAGGACAACTATGGCTACACCTTC.

The CDR3 region is CASSLVPGQGPTDTQYF. The DNA for the CDR3 is TGTGCCAGCAGCTTAGTTCCGGGACAGGGACCCACAGATACGCAGTATTTT. J is TRBJ2-3 and V is TRBV11-2; 9 bases fit TRBD1. The CDR3 length is 17 residues. V was clipped by 1 base and J by 2 bases; unmatched bases: 7. Germline assignment: CDR1 SGHAT and CDR2 FQNNGV. The whole variable domain, filled in from reference TRBV11-2 and TRBJ2-3, reads EAGVAQSPRYKIIEKRQSVAFWCNPISGHATLYWYQQILGQGPKLLIQFQNNGVVDDSQLPKDRFSAERLKGVDSTLKIQPAKLEDSAVYLCASSLVPGQGPTDTQYFGPGTRLTVL.

The gene calls are TRBV27 and TRBJ2-7; D may be TRBD1 or TRBD2 (6 bases each). Germline V gives CDR1 MNHEY, CDR2 SMNVEV (reference sequence). The CDR3 has 12 amino acids. V lost 8 bases, J lost 6 bases, and 14 bases lay in between. The CDR3 region has the DNA TGTGCCAGCGCTCAAGGGGGGCGCGAGCAGTACTTC. Amino acids: CASAQGGREQYF.

Concerning this clonotype itself: A much more abundant neighbour one base away suggests this may be a read error. The chain couples TRBV2 to TRBJ2-2; no clear D. The CDR3 is 12 residues long. Trimming stripped 6 bases from V and 1 base from J, with 3 bases between. The germline V gene encodes CDR1 SNHLY and CDR2 FYNNEI. The DNA for the CDR3 is TGTGCCAGCAGGGTGAACACCGGGGAGCTGTTTTTT. This gives the protein CASRVNTGELFF.

This clonotype came up a few times. The DNA for the CDR3 is TGTGCCAGCAGTTTGAACATGATATTTTATGGCTACACCTTC. Translated: CASSLNMIFYGYTF. V gene TRBV12-3 or TRBV12-4 combines with J gene TRBJ1-2; D gene uncertain. The CDR3 spans 14 residues. V lost 3 bases, J lost 5 bases, and 13 bases lay in between.

This clonotype was seen a handful of times. The chain recombines TRBV7-9 with TRBJ1-4; D gene uncertain. V was pared by 5 bases and J by 0 bases, with 10 bases between. CDR1 is SEHNR, CDR2 FQNEAQ, per germline (reference sequence). The CDR3 covers 15 residues. The CDR3 region is CASSLHSATNEKLFF. CDR3 coding DNA: TGTGCCAGCAGCCTACACAGTGCAACTAATGAAAAACTGTTTTTT.

The rearrangement uses TRBV6-1 and TRBJ2-5; no clear D. The V end lost 2 bases, the J end lost 3 bases, and 10 bases lay between the germline ends. The CDR3 runs 14 residues. Germline V gene data show CDR1 as MNHNS and CDR2 as SASEGT. As DNA, the CDR3 is TGTGCCAGCAGTGAATACCAGGAAGAAGAGACCCAGTACTTC. Its translation is CASSEYQEEETQYF.

Only a few counts were recorded for this clonotype. The CDR3 DNA reads as TGTGCCAGCCGCGACAGTGTCTATAATTCACCCCTCCACTTT. This encodes CASRDSVYNSPLHF. The V gene is TRBV6-5, the J gene TRBJ1-6; D might be TRBD1 (5 bases). Germline V gene data show CDR1 as MNHEY and CDR2 as SVGAGI. The germline V and J ends were trimmed by 8 bases and 3 bases, with 11 bases remaining between them. The CDR3 consists of 14 residues.

This clonotype turned up a few times. The chain is built from TRBV7-8 and TRBJ1-3; no definite D call. V lost 6 bases, J lost 4 bases, and 13 bases lay in between. Germline lookup yields CDR1 SGHVS and CDR2 FQNEAQ. This CDR3 contains 14 residues. The chain's CDR3 is CASSTHGRGNTIYF. The CDR3 DNA follows: TGTGCCAGCAGTACTCACGGGAGGGGAAACACCATATATTTT.

This clonotype was seen many times. The chain recombines TRBV7-8 with TRBJ1-3; no reliable D call. Trimming left V 5 bases short and J 1 base short, with 12 bases between. Germline V gives CDR1 SGHVS, CDR2 FQNEAQ. This CDR3 comprises 15 residues. For the CDR3, the DNA is TGTGCCAGCAGCCCGTATATCCTGTCTGGAAACACCATATATTTT. This gives the protein CASSPYILSGNTIYF.

This clonotype was observed once. This chain links TRBV7-9 with TRBJ2-5; D not certain. V shed 7 bases and J shed 5 bases, with 20 bases lying between them. This CDR3 spans 15 amino acids. Germline CDR1 and CDR2: SEHNR and FQNEAQ (reference sequence). The CDR3, as DNA: TGTGCCAGCACCCACGAGGCTCAAAATAGGGAGACCCAGTACTTC. Translated: CASTHEAQNRETQYF.

This clonotype was picked up a small number of times. The chain combines TRBV5-5 with TRBJ2-5; 10 nucleotides line up with TRBD1. Germline V CDR1 and CDR2: SGHKS, YYEKEE (reference sequence). V lost 0 bases, J lost 4 bases, and 9 bases stayed unmatched. CDR3 length equals 17 residues. The CDR3: CASSLETGGETRETQYF. In DNA, the CDR3 is TGTGCCAGCAGCTTGGAGACAGGGGGCGAAACTAGAGAGACCCAGTACTTC. Using reference TRBV5-5 and TRBJ2-5 for the parts outside the CDR3, the full variable domain is DAGVTQSPTHLIKTRGQQVTLRCSPISGHKSVSWYQQVLGQGPQFIFQYYEKEERGRGNFPDRFSARQFPNYSSELNVNALLLGDSALYLCASSLETGGETRETQYFGPGTRLLVL.

This chain connects TRBV12-3 or TRBV12-4 to TRBJ1-2, with 7 bases matching TRBD1. There are 16 residues in the CDR3. V dropped 1 base and J dropped 5; count of bases not matched to a gene: 10. CDR3 DNA: TGTGCCAGCAGTTTAGGGCAGGGGGGGGTGAAGTATGGCTACACCTTC. Protein: CASSLGQGGVKYGYTF.

This clonotype was recorded a few times. This chain uses TRBV7-4 with TRBJ2-1; D gene uncertain. CDR3 length: 15 amino acids. Trimming removed 1 base from V and 4 bases from J, with 11 bases in between. From germline, CDR1 is SGHVT and CDR2 SQSDAQ. The CDR3 spells CASSLGRHLYNEQFF. CDR3 coding DNA: TGTGCCAGCAGCTTAGGTCGACACCTATACAATGAGCAGTTCTTC.

This clonotype was picked up many times. The V call is TRBV7-9, the J call TRBJ2-1; TRBD2 matches 9 bases. The CDR3 loop spans 19 amino acids. Germline CDR1 reads SEHNR; CDR2 reads FQNEAQ (reference sequence). After removal of 3 bases from V and 0 bases from J, the junction contained 12 bases not matched to a gene. CDR3 coding DNA: TGTGCCAGCAGCTTCGCGTCCAGCGGGGGGTCAAGCTCCTACAATGAGCAGTTCTTC. It translates to CASSFASSGGSSSYNEQFF.

V usage is TRBV6-1 and J usage is TRBJ2-7; 9 bases line up with TRBD2. Trimming removed 5 bases from V and 2 bases from J; junction bases left unmatched: 4. The CDR3 has 14 amino acids. Germline V lookup: CDR1 MNHNS, CDR2 SASEGT. The CDR3 region is CASSRSGGPYEQYF. The CDR3 DNA reads TGTGCCAGCAGTAGAAGCGGGGGGCCCTACGAGCAGTACTTC.

This clonotype was detected a few times. This sequence joins TRBV10-3 and TRBJ1-1; TRBD1 matches at 8 bases. This CDR3 spans 16 amino acids. The V gene end was trimmed by 2 bases and the J gene end by 4 bases; junction bases not matched to a gene: 9. The germline gives CDR1 ENHRY, CDR2 SYGVKD. CDR3 sequence (DNA): TGTGCCATCAGTGAGCCAGACAGGGGAGGTGGCACTGAAGCTTTCTTT. This sequence encodes CAISEPDRGGGTEAFF.